This T cell receptor (beta chain) was obtained from a study of T cells in Graves' hyperthyroidism and ophthalmopathy. Study observations and caveats: A 13 V-J model separated ophthalmopathy from stable hyperthyroidism.

This clonotype has just a few counts. Antigen: not known. Authors of the study amplified TCR beta CDR3 regions from RNA transcripts. Initially, a first-round RT-PCR of the TCR CDR3 employed the HTBI primer set. From the multiplex PCR reads, TCRdb called clonotypes with MiXCR, one entry per CDR3 protein. The repertoire has under 400,000 distinct CDR3 sequences, 12% to 15% of them found once; the top ten carry approximately 19%. The study based diagnoses on clinical symptoms, serum thyroxine and TRAb, thyroid ultrasound and orbital computed tomography. The CDR3 is 12 residues long. Trimming shortened V by 1 base and J by 5 bases, and 8 bases separated the two germline ends. In germline, CDR1 is SQVTM, CDR2 ANQGSEA.

Sequenced: blood. This sequence originates from a woman in her fifties or sixties with Graves' ophthalmopathy. The chain links TRBV29-1 to TRBJ2-5; D is possibly TRBD1 or TRBD2 (5 bases each). The DNA for the CDR3 is TGCAGCGTTGAAGGGGGCGGGGAGACCCAGTACTTC. Its translation is CSVEGGGETQYF. The full variable domain, its missing parts supplied by reference TRBV29-1 and TRBJ2-5, is SAVISQKPSRDICQRGTSLTIQCQVDSQVTMMFWYRQQPGQSLTLIATANQGSEATYESGFVIDKFPISRPNLTFSTLTVSNMSPEDSSIYLCSVEGGGETQYFGPGTRLLVL.